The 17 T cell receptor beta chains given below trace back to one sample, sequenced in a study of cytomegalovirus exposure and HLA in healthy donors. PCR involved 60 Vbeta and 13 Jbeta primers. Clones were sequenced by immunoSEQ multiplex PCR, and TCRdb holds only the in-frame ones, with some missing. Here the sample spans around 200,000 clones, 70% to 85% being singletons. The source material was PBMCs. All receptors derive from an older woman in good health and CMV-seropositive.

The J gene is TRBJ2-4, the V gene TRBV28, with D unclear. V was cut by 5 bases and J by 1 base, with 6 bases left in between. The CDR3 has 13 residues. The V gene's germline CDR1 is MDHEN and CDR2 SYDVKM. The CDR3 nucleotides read TGTGCCAGCAGTCCCTTTGCCAAAAACATTCAGTACTTC. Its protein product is CASSPFAKNIQYF.

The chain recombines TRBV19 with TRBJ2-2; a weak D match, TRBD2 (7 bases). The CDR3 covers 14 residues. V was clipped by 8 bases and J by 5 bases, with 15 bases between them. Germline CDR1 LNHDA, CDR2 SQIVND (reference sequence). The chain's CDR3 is CASSGRGGTGELFF. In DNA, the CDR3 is TGTGCCAGTTCTGGGAGGGGGGGGACCGGGGAGCTGTTTTTT.

CDR3 region: CASRTTGGTEAFF. In DNA, the CDR3 is TGTGCCAGCAGGACGACAGGGGGCACTGAAGCTTTCTTT. This rearrangement joins TRBV6-5 to TRBJ1-1, with TRBD1 matching 9 bases. V shed 6 bases, J shed 4 bases, and the junction held 3 bases outside the gene matches. Germline CDR1 reads MNHEY; CDR2 reads SVGAGI. The CDR3 spans 13 residues.

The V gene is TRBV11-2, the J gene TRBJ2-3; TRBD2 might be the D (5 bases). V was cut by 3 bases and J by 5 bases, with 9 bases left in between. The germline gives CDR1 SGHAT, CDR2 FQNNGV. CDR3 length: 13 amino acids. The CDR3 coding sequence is TGTGCCAGCAGCTTTATGGCGGGAGATACGCAGTATTTT. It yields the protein CASSFMAGDTQYF.

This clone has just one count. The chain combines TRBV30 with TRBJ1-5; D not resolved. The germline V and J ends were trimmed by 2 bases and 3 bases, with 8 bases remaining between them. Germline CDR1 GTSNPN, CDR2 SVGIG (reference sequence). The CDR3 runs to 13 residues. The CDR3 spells CAWSRGNNQPQHF. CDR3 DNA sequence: TGTGCCTGGAGTCGGGGAAACAATCAGCCCCAGCATTTT.

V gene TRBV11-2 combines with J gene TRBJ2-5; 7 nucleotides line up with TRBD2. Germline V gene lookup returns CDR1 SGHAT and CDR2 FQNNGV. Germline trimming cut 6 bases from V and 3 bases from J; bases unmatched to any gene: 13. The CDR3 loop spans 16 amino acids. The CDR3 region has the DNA TGTGCCAGCAGAACATATGGGGCTAGCGGAGAAGAGACCCAGTACTTC. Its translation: CASRTYGASGEETQYF.

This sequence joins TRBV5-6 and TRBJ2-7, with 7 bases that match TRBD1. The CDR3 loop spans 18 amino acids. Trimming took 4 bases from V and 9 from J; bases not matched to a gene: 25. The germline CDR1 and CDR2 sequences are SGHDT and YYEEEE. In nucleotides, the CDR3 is TGTGCCAGCAGCCACGATAAACTAGGGACAGCCACGTCGACCGGGCAGTACTTC. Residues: CASSHDKLGTATSTGQYF.

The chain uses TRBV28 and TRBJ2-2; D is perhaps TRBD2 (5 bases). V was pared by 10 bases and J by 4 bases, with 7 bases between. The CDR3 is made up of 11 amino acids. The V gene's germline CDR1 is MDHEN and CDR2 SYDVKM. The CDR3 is CATRGTGELFF. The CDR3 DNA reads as TGTGCCACCCGGGGCACCGGGGAGCTGTTTTTT.

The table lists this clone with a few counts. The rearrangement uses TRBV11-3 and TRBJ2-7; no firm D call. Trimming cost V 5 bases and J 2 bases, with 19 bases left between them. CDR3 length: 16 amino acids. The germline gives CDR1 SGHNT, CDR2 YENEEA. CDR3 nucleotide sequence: TGTGCCAGCAGCGCGAAGCAACGCCCCCGCCCCTACGAGCAGTACTTC. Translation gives CASSAKQRPRPYEQYF.

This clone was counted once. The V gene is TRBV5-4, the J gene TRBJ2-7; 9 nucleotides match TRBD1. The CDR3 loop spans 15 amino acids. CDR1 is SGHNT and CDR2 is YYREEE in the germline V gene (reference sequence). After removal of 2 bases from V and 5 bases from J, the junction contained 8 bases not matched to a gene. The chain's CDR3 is CASSFGDRAKDEQYF. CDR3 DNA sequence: TGTGCCAGCAGCTTTGGGGACAGGGCAAAGGACGAGCAGTACTTC.

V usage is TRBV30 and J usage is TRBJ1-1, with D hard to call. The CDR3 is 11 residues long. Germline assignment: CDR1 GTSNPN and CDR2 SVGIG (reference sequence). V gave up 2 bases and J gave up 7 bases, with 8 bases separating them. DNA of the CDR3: TGTGCCTGGAGTACCCAGGTTGAAGCTTTCTTT. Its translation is CAWSTQVEAFF.

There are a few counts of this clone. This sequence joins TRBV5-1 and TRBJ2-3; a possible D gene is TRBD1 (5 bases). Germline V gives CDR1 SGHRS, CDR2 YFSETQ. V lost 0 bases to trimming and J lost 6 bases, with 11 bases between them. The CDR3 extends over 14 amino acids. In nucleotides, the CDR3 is TGCGCCAGCAGCTTGGGACAGTATTCCGATACGCAGTATTTT. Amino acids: CASSLGQYSDTQYF.

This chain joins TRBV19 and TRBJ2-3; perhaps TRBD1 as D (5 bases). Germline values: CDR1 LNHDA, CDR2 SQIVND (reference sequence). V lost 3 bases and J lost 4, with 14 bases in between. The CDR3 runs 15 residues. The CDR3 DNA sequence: TGTGCCAGTAGTATCAGGGTGAAACGGGCAGATACGCAGTATTTT. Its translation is CASSIRVKRADTQYF. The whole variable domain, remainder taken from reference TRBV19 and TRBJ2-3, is DGGITQSPKYLFRKEGQNVTLSCEQNLNHDAMYWYRQDPGQGLRLIYYSQIVNDFQKGDIAEGYSVSREKKESFPLTVTSAQKNPTAFYLCASSIRVKRADTQYFGPGTRLTVL.

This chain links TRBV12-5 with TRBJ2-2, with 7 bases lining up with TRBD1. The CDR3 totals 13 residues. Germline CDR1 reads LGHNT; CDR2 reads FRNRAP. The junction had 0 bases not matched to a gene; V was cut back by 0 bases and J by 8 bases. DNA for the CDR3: TGTGCTAGTGGTTTGGTGGACAGGGGGGAGCTGTTTTTT. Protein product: CASGLVDRGELFF.

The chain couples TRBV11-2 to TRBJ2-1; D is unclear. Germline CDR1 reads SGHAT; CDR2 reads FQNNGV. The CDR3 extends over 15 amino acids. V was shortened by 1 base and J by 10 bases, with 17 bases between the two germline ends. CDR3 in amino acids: CASSLVIDSVYEQFF. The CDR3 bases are TGTGCCAGCAGCTTAGTTATTGATTCGGTATACGAGCAGTTCTTC.

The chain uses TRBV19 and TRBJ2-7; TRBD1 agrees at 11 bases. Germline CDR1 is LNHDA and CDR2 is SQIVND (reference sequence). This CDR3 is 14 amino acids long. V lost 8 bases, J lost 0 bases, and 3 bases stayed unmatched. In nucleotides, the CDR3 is TGTGCCAGTTCCGGGACAGGGGGCTCCTACGAGCAGTACTTC. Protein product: CASSGTGGSYEQYF.

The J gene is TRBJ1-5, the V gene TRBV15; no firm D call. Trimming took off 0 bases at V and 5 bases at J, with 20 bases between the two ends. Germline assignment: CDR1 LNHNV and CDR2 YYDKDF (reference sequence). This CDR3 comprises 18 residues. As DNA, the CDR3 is TGTGCCACCAGCAGAGATAATATAACCGGCGGATCCGATCAGCCCCAGCATTTT. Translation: CATSRDNITGGSDQPQHF. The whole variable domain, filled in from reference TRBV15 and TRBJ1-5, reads DAMVIQNPRYQVTQFGKPVTLSCSQTLNHNVMYWYQQKSSQAPKLLFHYYDKDFNNEADTPDNFQSRRPNTSFCFLDIRSPGLGDTAMYLCATSRDNITGGSDQPQHFGDGTRLSIL.